A single sample is the source of the 18 T cell receptor beta chains below, sequenced in a study of cytomegalovirus exposure and HLA in healthy donors. Produced via immunoSEQ multiplex PCR; TCRdb's table is partial and in-frame only. The data hold about 330,000 clones, with about nine tenths observed a single time. Specimen: PBMCs. All receptors come from a young woman in good health and CMV-seronegative.

The V and J genes are TRBV27 and TRBJ1-1, with a tentative D call TRBD1 (6 bases). The CDR3 is 14 residues long. Germline-derived CDR1 and CDR2 are MNHEY and SMNVEV (reference sequence). V was pared by 3 bases and J by 6 bases, with 14 bases between. The CDR3 DNA reads as TGTGCCAGCAGTTTGGGGGGGCTAAGCGCTGAAGCTTTCTTT. It yields the protein CASSLGGLSAEAFF.

The V gene is TRBV5-1, the J gene TRBJ2-7; no firm D call. V was cut by 0 bases and J by 3 bases, with 13 bases left in between. CDR3 length: 15 residues. Germline values: CDR1 SGHRS, CDR2 YFSETQ. The CDR3 here is CASSLDPETFYEQYF. The CDR3 DNA reads as TGCGCCAGCAGCTTGGACCCGGAGACCTTCTACGAGCAGTACTTC. Full variable domain (missing parts from reference TRBV5-1 and TRBJ2-7): KAGVTQTPRYLIKTRGQQVTLSCSPISGHRSVSWYQQTPGQGLQFLFEYFSETQRNKGNFPGRFSGRQFSNSRSEMNVSTLELGDSALYLCASSLDPETFYEQYFGPGTRLTVT.

The chain carries TRBV14 and TRBJ2-1; the D gene is possibly TRBD2 (5 bases). The CDR3 is 13 residues long. V was trimmed by 7 bases and J by 4 bases, leaving 11 bases between them. CDR1 and CDR2 (germline): SGHDN, FVKESK. The CDR3 reads CASMASSYNEQFF. CDR3 in DNA: TGTGCCAGCATGGCTAGCTCATACAATGAGCAGTTCTTC.

This chain uses TRBV29-1 with TRBJ1-1; no clear D gene. This CDR3 contains 14 residues. Trimming took off 1 base at V and 0 bases at J, with 9 bases between the two ends. The germline CDR1 and CDR2 sequences are SQVTM and ANQGSEA. CDR3 DNA sequence: TGCAGCGTTGAAGGGGCAGCTATGAACACTGAAGCTTTCTTT. Translating gives CSVEGAAMNTEAFF.

The chain recombines TRBV2 with TRBJ2-7, with TRBD1 identical over 9 bases. Per germline, CDR1 SNHLY and CDR2 FYNNEI. The CDR3 extends over 13 amino acids. Trimming cost V 8 bases and J 5 bases; bases outside gene matches: 7. The CDR3, as DNA: TGTGCCAGCCACTACGACAGGGGGAACGAGCAGTACTTC. It encodes CASHYDRGNEQYF.

This chain uses TRBV4-3 with TRBJ2-5; 9 bases agree with TRBD1. The CDR3 totals 14 residues. Germline-derived CDR1 and CDR2 are LGHNA and YSLEER. V trimming: 1 base; J trimming: 4 bases; junction bases outside the gene matches: 1. This CDR3 is CASSQGQGGETQYF. The DNA of the CDR3 is TGCGCCAGCAGCCAAGGACAGGGGGGAGAGACCCAGTACTTC.

The chain carries TRBV27 and TRBJ1-1; the match to TRBD1 covers 7 bases. Germline V gives CDR1 MNHEY, CDR2 SMNVEV (reference sequence). CDR3 length equals 16 residues. The V gene end was trimmed by 6 bases and the J gene end by 5 bases; junction bases not matched to a gene: 15. CDR3 protein: CASRRTGQVVGTEAFF. The CDR3 coding sequence is TGTGCCAGCAGGAGAACAGGACAGGTCGTTGGGACTGAAGCTTTCTTT.

V gene TRBV11-2 combines with J gene TRBJ2-1; D is perhaps TRBD1 (6 bases). V lost 1 base and J 4 bases, leaving 8 bases between the germline ends. The CDR3 covers 14 residues. Germline values: CDR1 SGHAT, CDR2 FQNNGV. The CDR3: CASSLGTEYNEQFF. The DNA for the CDR3 is TGTGCCAGCAGCTTAGGGACAGAGTACAATGAGCAGTTCTTC. The complete variable domain, with remaining parts taken from reference TRBV11-2 and TRBJ2-1, reads EAGVAQSPRYKIIEKRQSVAFWCNPISGHATLYWYQQILGQGPKLLIQFQNNGVVDDSQLPKDRFSAERLKGVDSTLKIQPAKLEDSAVYLCASSLGTEYNEQFFGPGTRLTVL.

V gene TRBV9 combines with J gene TRBJ2-7; 8 bases are a match to TRBD1. The CDR3 is made up of 15 amino acids. The V and J ends lost 4 bases and 2 bases, in that order; junction bases with no gene match: 8. Per the germline V gene, CDR1 is SGDLS and CDR2 is YYNGEE. Here the CDR3 reads CASSPPRTGTYEQYF. Here the CDR3 DNA reads TGTGCCAGCAGCCCTCCCAGGACAGGGACCTACGAGCAGTACTTC.

The chain recombines TRBV4-3 with TRBJ2-7; 7 bases match TRBD1. This CDR3 contains 14 residues. Germline values: CDR1 LGHNA, CDR2 YSLEER. Germline trimming cut 4 bases from V and 2 bases from J; bases unmatched to any gene: 5. The CDR3 spells CASSPDRSAYEQYF. Written as DNA, the CDR3 is TGCGCCAGCAGCCCGGACAGGAGTGCCTACGAGCAGTACTTC.

The chain links TRBV4-3 to TRBJ2-7, with D perhaps matching TRBD2 (5 bases). The CDR3 contains 15 residues. From germline, CDR1 is LGHNA and CDR2 YSLEER. Trimming shortened V by 1 base and J by 0 bases, and 10 bases separated the two germline ends. This CDR3 reads CASSQAGGLSYEQYF. The CDR3 DNA reads as TGCGCCAGCAGCCAAGCTGGCGGGCTCTCCTACGAGCAGTACTTC.

The gene calls are TRBV4-1 and TRBJ2-7; 7 bases map to TRBD2. The V gene's germline CDR1 is MGHRA and CDR2 YSYEKL. V dropped 1 base and J dropped 6; count of bases not matched to a gene: 6. The CDR3 totals 14 residues. DNA for the CDR3: TGCGCCAGCAGCCAAGGGGGCGGGGGAAGCGAGCAGTACTTC. Translated: CASSQGGGGSEQYF.

V is TRBV15 and J is TRBJ2-2; 12 bases are shared with TRBD2. The CDR3 runs 15 residues. V lost 5 bases, J lost 7 bases, and 5 bases stayed unmatched. The germline V gene has CDR1 LNHNV and CDR2 YYDKDF (reference sequence). In DNA form, the CDR3 reads TGTGCCACCAGCGGGTTACTAGCGGGAGGCGGGGAGCTGTTTTTT. It specifies CATSGLLAGGGELFF.

The J gene is TRBJ1-2, the V gene TRBV23-1; D is uncertain. TRBV23-1 is an ORF; its function is uncertain. V shed 6 bases and J shed 3 bases, with 14 bases lying between them. The CDR3 totals 14 residues. The CDR3 coding sequence is TGCGCCAGCAGGACCCTTCGGAGTCACTATGGCTACACCTTC. This sequence encodes CASRTLRSHYGYTF.

In the case of this clone: A junction boundary mismatches the germline segment, possibly from a read error. The CDR3 nucleotides read TGTGCCAGCAGTTTAGATACAGGGGCCTACGAGCAGTACTTC. Protein sequence: CASSLDTGAYEQYF. The chain carries TRBV7-2 and TRBJ2-7; 7 bases fit TRBD1. The CDR3 loop spans 14 amino acids. Germline CDR1 is SGHTA and CDR2 is FQGNSA. The full variable domain, its missing parts supplied by reference TRBV7-2 and TRBJ2-7, is GAGVSQSPSNKVTEKGKDVELRCDPISGHTALYWYRQSLGQGLEFLIYFQGNSAPDKSGLPSDRFSAERTGGSVSTLTIQRTQQEDSAVYLCASSLDTGAYEQYFGPGTRLTVT.

The chain is built from TRBV7-9 and TRBJ2-1; D ambiguous. The CDR3 has 12 amino acids. The germline CDR1 and CDR2 sequences are SEHNR and FQNEAQ (reference sequence). V was pared by 5 bases and J by 6 bases, with 8 bases between. CDR3 sequence reads: CASSESRNEQFF. The CDR3 DNA sequence: TGTGCCAGCAGCGAGAGTCGCAATGAGCAGTTCTTC.

This clone appeared a single time. V is TRBV6-1 and J is TRBJ1-3; D remains ambiguous. The V gene lost 4 bases and the J gene lost 3 bases, with 16 bases spanning the gap. Per the germline V gene, CDR1 is MNHNS and CDR2 is SASEGT. The CDR3 spans 16 residues. CDR3 sequence reads: CASSAAPGNIGNTIYF. The CDR3 DNA reads as TGTGCCAGCAGTGCCGCCCCGGGAAATATTGGAAACACCATATATTTT.

The chain recombines TRBV4-2 with TRBJ2-2; weak D call: TRBD2 (6 bases). The CDR3 has 12 residues. The germline V and J ends were trimmed by 8 bases and 6 bases, with 10 bases remaining between them. Germline V CDR1 and CDR2: LGHNA, YNFKEQ. The CDR3 nucleotides are TGTGCCAGCTCTTGGAGGGCCGGGGAGCTGTTTTTT. Amino acid sequence: CASSWRAGELFF.